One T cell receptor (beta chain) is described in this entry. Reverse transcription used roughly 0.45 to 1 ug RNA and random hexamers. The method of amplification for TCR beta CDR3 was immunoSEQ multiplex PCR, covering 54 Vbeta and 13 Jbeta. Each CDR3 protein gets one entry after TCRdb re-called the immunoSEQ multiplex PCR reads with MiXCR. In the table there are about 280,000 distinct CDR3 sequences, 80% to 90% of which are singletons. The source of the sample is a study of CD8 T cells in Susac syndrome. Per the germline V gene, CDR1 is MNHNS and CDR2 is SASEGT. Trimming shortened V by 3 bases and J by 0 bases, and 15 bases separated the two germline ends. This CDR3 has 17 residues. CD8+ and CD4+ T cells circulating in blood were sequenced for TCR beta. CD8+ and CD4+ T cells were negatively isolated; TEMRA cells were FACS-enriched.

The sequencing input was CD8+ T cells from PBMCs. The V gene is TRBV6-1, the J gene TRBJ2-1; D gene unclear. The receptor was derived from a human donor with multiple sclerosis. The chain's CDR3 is CASSETVYGSSYNEQFF. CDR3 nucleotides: TGTGCCAGCAGTGAGACGGTATATGGTAGCTCCTACAATGAGCAGTTCTTC.